One sample yielded the 22 T cell receptor beta chains listed below, sequenced in a study of T cell changes during pregnancy in multiple sclerosis. Profiled with immunoSEQ multiplex PCR; TCRdb holds only in-frame clones, not every one. Counted here are about 58,000 clones, 93% occurring once; the ten biggest clones make up about 4%. The sample in question was CD8+ T cells from peripheral blood mononuclear cells, obtained in the second trimester of pregnancy. These receptors were obtained from a female donor with multiple sclerosis, enrolled in a pregnancy study.

The chain links TRBV9 to TRBJ2-7; 9 bases map to TRBD1. Germline V gene lookup returns CDR1 SGDLS and CDR2 YYNGEE. J was trimmed by 2 bases and V by 3 bases; bases with no gene match: 6. The CDR3 loop spans 15 amino acids. CDR3 residues: CASSGRDRVPYEQYF. The CDR3, as DNA: TGTGCCAGCAGCGGCCGGGACAGGGTCCCCTACGAGCAGTACTTC.

This sequence joins TRBV9 and TRBJ2-7; D remains unclear. Trimming removed 0 bases from V and 0 bases from J, with 10 bases in between. Germline-derived CDR1 and CDR2 are SGDLS and YYNGEE. The CDR3 sequence is 15 residues long. The chain's CDR3 is CASSVDSSSSYEQYF. The DNA of the CDR3 is TGTGCCAGCAGCGTAGATTCTTCTAGCTCCTACGAGCAGTACTTC.

This chain joins TRBV11-2 and TRBJ2-6; D might be TRBD1 (5 bases). Trimming shortened V by 0 bases and J by 0 bases, and 9 bases separated the two germline ends. The length of the CDR3 is 17 residues. Germline V gene sequence: CDR1 SGHAT, CDR2 FQNNGV. The CDR3 region is CASSLETAYSGANVLTF. DNA of the CDR3: TGTGCCAGCAGCTTAGAGACAGCCTACTCTGGGGCCAACGTCCTGACTTTC.

The genes are TRBV19 and TRBJ1-1; no definite D call. This CDR3 contains 13 residues. V was pared by 6 bases and J by 0 bases, with 8 bases between. Germline CDR1 reads LNHDA; CDR2 reads SQIVND (reference sequence). The CDR3 reads CASRQNMNTEAFF. The DNA for the CDR3 is TGTGCCAGTAGACAGAACATGAACACTGAAGCTTTCTTT.

V is TRBV6-5 and J is TRBJ2-7; D is unclear. The CDR3 is 13 amino acids. Trimming removed 5 bases from V and 5 bases from J, with 13 bases in between. Germline CDR1 is MNHEY and CDR2 is SVGAGI. Here the CDR3 DNA reads TGTGCCAGCAGTCCCTCGACAATCCACGAGCAGTACTTC. Its translation is CASSPSTIHEQYF.

V is TRBV7-2 and J is TRBJ2-5; D may be TRBD2 (6 bases). V lost 1 base, J lost 5 bases, and 11 bases lay in between. This CDR3 is built from 14 residues. Looked up from germline, CDR1 is SGHTA and CDR2 is FQGNSA. CDR3 residues: CASSLVLSGETQYF. In DNA form, the CDR3 reads TGTGCCAGCAGCTTAGTCCTCAGCGGGGAGACCCAGTACTTC.

The gene calls are TRBV7-2 and TRBJ1-3; D not certain. Germline values: CDR1 SGHTA, CDR2 FQGNSA. V lost 1 base and J lost 0, with 7 bases in between. The CDR3 has 15 amino acids. The DNA for the CDR3 is TGTGCCAGCAGCTTAGTGGGAGACTCTGGAAACACCATATATTTT. It encodes CASSLVGDSGNTIYF.

The chain has TRBV6-6 and TRBJ2-7; 9 positions agree with TRBD1. V gave up 4 bases and J gave up 1 base; unmatched junction bases: 8. There are 16 residues in the CDR3. Germline loops: CDR1 MNHNY, CDR2 SVGAGI (reference sequence). The DNA of the CDR3 is TGTGCCAGCAGTTGGGACAGGGCCCTCTCTTCCTACGAGCAGTACTTC. As protein: CASSWDRALSSYEQYF.

V and J are TRBV2 and TRBJ2-7; possibly TRBD2 for D (6 bases). The V end lost 2 bases, the J end lost 4 bases, and 9 bases lay between the germline ends. CDR1 SNHLY and CDR2 FYNNEI come from the germline V gene. The CDR3 is made up of 13 amino acids. The CDR3 loop is CASSERRDYEQYF. The DNA of the CDR3 is TGTGCCAGCAGTGAAAGGAGGGATTACGAGCAGTACTTC. Complete variable domain (other parts from reference TRBV2 and TRBJ2-7): EPEVTQTPSHQVTQMGQEVILRCVPISNHLYFYWYRQILGQKVEFLVSFYNNEISEKSEIFDDQFSVERPDGSNFTLKIRSTKLEDSAMYFCASSERRDYEQYFGPGTRLTVT.

This chain joins TRBV10-3 and TRBJ1-5; D gene uncertain. The CDR3 has 14 amino acids. Trimming removed 0 bases from V and 1 base from J, with 4 bases in between. Germline assignment: CDR1 ENHRY and CDR2 SYGVKD. In DNA form, the CDR3 reads TGTGCCATCAGTGAGTCTGCGAGCAATCAGCCCCAGCATTTT. Protein: CAISESASNQPQHF.

V and J are TRBV4-3 and TRBJ2-3; D possibly corresponds to TRBD2 (6 bases). The CDR3 spans 15 residues. CDR1 is LGHNA, CDR2 YSLEER, per germline. Trimming took off 0 bases at V and 6 bases at J, with 13 bases between the two ends. CDR3 in DNA: TGCGCCAGCAGCCAAGATTCGGCGGGGCGGGATACGCAGTATTTT. Its translation is CASSQDSAGRDTQYF.

CDR3 sequence (DNA): TGTGCCTGGAGTGGAGAAAGCTCCTACAATGAGCAGTTCTTC. It translates to CAWSGESSYNEQFF. The chain couples TRBV30 to TRBJ2-1; D is ambiguous. This CDR3 is 14 amino acids long. Germline CDR1 and CDR2: GTSNPN and SVGIG (reference sequence). V lost 1 base, J lost 0 bases, and 7 bases lay in between.

The CDR3 region has the DNA TGTGCCAGCAGTCTGACCAGGGATCTGAACACTGAAGCTTTCTTT. It encodes CASSLTRDLNTEAFF. This chain joins TRBV27 and TRBJ1-1, with TRBD1 as a possible D gene (5 bases). Germline assignment: CDR1 MNHEY and CDR2 SMNVEV (reference sequence). This CDR3 is built from 15 residues. V was trimmed by 5 bases and J by 0 bases, leaving 13 bases between them.

A remark on this clone: The junction does not match germline at one end; this may be a read error. V usage is TRBV27 and J usage is TRBJ2-1, with 7 bases aligning to TRBD1. CDR1 is MNHEY, CDR2 SMNVEV, per germline (reference sequence). The CDR3 sequence is 12 residues long. This CDR3 is CASSLIGDSQLF. CDR3 bases: TGTGCCAGCAGTTTAATTGGGGACAGTCAGCTCTTC.

DNA of the CDR3: TGTGCCAGCAACCTTCCGGACAAGTCCACCGGGGAGCTGTTTTTT. Translating it yields CASNLPDKSTGELFF. This chain links TRBV7-9 with TRBJ2-2; D perhaps matches TRBD1 (5 bases). V dropped 7 bases and J dropped 4 bases, with 16 bases sitting between them. Germline loops: CDR1 SEHNR, CDR2 FQNEAQ (reference sequence). There are 15 residues in the CDR3.

V gene TRBV2 combines with J gene TRBJ2-1; TRBD2 might be the D (7 bases). V lost 10 bases and J 4 bases, leaving 23 bases between the germline ends. Germline CDR1 is SNHLY and CDR2 is FYNNEI. The CDR3 sequence is 16 residues long. The CDR3 DNA reads TGTGCCATGGGAGGGGGAATAAAGATGGCTTACAATGAGCAGTTCTTC. Translated: CAMGGGIKMAYNEQFF.

This clone was observed a single time. The chain is built from TRBV9 and TRBJ1-2; D is possibly TRBD1 (6 bases). The CDR3 is made up of 15 amino acids. V lost 3 bases, J lost 5 bases, and 17 bases lay in between. Germline V CDR1 and CDR2: SGDLS, YYNGEE. The CDR3 reads CASSGTEYPLYGYTF. As DNA, the CDR3 is TGTGCCAGCAGCGGGACAGAATACCCATTATATGGCTACACCTTC.

In this sample, this clone turned up once. The rearrangement links TRBV4-3 to TRBJ2-3; TRBD2 matches at 10 bases. V shed 1 base and J 5 bases; nucleotides not matched to a gene: 6. The germline V gene encodes CDR1 LGHNA and CDR2 YSLEER. The CDR3 loop spans 16 amino acids. CDR3: CASSQASGGAIDTQYF. CDR3 DNA: TGCGCCAGCAGCCAAGCGAGCGGGGGGGCAATAGATACGCAGTATTTT.

The rearrangement links TRBV4-2 to TRBJ1-5, with D possibly TRBD1 on 6 matching bases. The CDR3 sequence is 14 residues long. V lost 4 bases and J lost 4, with 11 bases in between. Looked up from germline, CDR1 is LGHNA and CDR2 is YNFKEQ. The CDR3 coding sequence is TGTGCCAGCAGCCCTAGACAGGCGAATCAGCCCCAGCATTTT. This encodes CASSPRQANQPQHF.

The rearrangement uses TRBV27 and TRBJ1-5, with 11 positions matching TRBD1. V shed 5 bases, J shed 6 bases, and the junction held 12 bases outside the gene matches. Per germline, CDR1 MNHEY and CDR2 SMNVEV (reference sequence). The CDR3 runs to 17 residues. CDR3 sequence (DNA): TGTGCCAGCAGTCCGTCGGGACAGGGGGGGAGATTTCAGCCCCAGCATTTT. Encoded protein: CASSPSGQGGRFQPQHF.

J is TRBJ2-5 and V is TRBV5-1; 13 bases match TRBD2. Looked up from germline, CDR1 is SGHRS and CDR2 is YFSETQ. CDR3 length: 16 residues. V shed 2 bases, J shed 5 bases, and the junction held 6 bases outside the gene matches. The CDR3 nucleotides are TGCGCCAGCAGCTTAGGACTAGCGGGAGAATTGGAGACCCAGTACTTC. This codes for CASSLGLAGELETQYF.

J is TRBJ1-3 and V is TRBV4-1, with D perhaps TRBD1 (5 bases). CDR1 is MGHRA, CDR2 YSYEKL, per germline. There are 12 residues in the CDR3. V lost 3 bases and J 8 bases, leaving 8 bases between the germline ends. The DNA for the CDR3 is TGCGCCAGCAGCCAGGACACCTACACCATATATTTT. Its protein is CASSQDTYTIYF.